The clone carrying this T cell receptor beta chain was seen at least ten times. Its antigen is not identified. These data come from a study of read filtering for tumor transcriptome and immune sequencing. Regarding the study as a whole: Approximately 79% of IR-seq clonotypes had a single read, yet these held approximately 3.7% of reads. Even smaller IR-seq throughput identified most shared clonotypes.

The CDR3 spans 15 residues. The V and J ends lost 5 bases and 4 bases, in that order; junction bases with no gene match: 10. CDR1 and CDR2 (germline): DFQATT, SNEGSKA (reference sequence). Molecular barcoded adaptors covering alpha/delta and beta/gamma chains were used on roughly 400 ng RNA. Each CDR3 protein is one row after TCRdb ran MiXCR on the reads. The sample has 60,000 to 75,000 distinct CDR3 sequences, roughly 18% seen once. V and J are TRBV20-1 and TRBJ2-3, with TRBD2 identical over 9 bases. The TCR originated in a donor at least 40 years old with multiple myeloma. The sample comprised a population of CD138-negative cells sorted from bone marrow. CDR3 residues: CSAVLPSGEADTQYF. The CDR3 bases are TGCAGTGCTGTCCTACCTAGCGGGGAGGCAGATACGCAGTATTTT.